The present T cell receptor (beta chain) was sequenced within a study of T-cell memory formation after mild COVID-19. Study overall: Each donor largely had its own TCR clusters.

MiXCR was run by TCRdb on the 5' RACE reads, yielding one entry per CDR3 protein. This table has approximately 400,000 distinct CDR3 sequences, 20% to 25% appearing once. Concerning this clonotype itself: Its antigen is undetermined.

Study-wide results and limits: CD4+ contracting clones were mainly CM and EM; CD8+ ones, EMRA.

The sample consisted of PBMCs or a T cell subset sorted from them (not recorded which). The receptor's source is an adult woman who had mild COVID-19 (a few samples of this study predate the infection). Cell type and time point are not known.

The CDR3 loop reads CASSPLEGGYGYTF. CDR3 bases: TGCGCCAGCAGCCCCTTAGAGGGGGGCTATGGCTACACCTTC. J is TRBJ1-2 and V is TRBV5-1; possible D gene TRBD1, 6 bases. Germline V gene lookup returns CDR1 SGHRS and CDR2 YFSETQ. Trimming cost V 4 bases and J 4 bases, with 14 bases left between them. The CDR3 is 14 residues long.